The 18 T cell receptor beta chains listed next were all sequenced from one sample in a study of T cell responses to AZD1222 COVID-19 vaccine. Sequencing used immunoSEQ multiplex PCR; TCRdb keeps in-frame clones, though not all of them. The sample comprises about 210,000 clones, approximately 92% of which are singletons, and approximately 1.4% rests with the top ten. The sample consisted of peripheral blood, taken on day 0 of AZD1222 vaccination. These receptors were taken from an adult in good health.

The chain joins TRBV5-5 to TRBJ2-2; 9 nucleotides match TRBD1. Germline-derived CDR1 and CDR2 are SGHKS and YYEKEE (reference sequence). The CDR3 runs 16 residues. The V and J ends lost 4 bases and 7 bases, in that order; junction bases with no gene match: 11. The chain's CDR3 is CASSPLEGQGNGELFF. In nucleotides, the CDR3 is TGTGCCAGCAGCCCGCTGGAAGGACAGGGGAACGGGGAGCTGTTTTTT. The whole variable domain, filled in from reference TRBV5-5 and TRBJ2-2, reads DAGVTQSPTHLIKTRGQQVTLRCSPISGHKSVSWYQQVLGQGPQFIFQYYEKEERGRGNFPDRFSARQFPNYSSELNVNALLLGDSALYLCASSPLEGQGNGELFFGEGSRLTVL.

This clone was detected once. The rearrangement uses TRBV6-5 and TRBJ1-4; no definite D call. Germline CDR1 reads MNHEY; CDR2 reads SVGAGI. Between the trimmed V and J ends, which lost 4 bases and 13 bases, there was a span of 13 bases. The CDR3 totals 12 residues. The CDR3 coding sequence is TGTGCCAGCAGTTCGCGGACGGGAAGACTGTTTTTT. This codes for CASSSRTGRLFF.

CDR3 sequence (DNA): TGCAGTGCTGCGCAGGGGCGGCCCCAGCATTTT. Its translation: CSAAQGRPQHF. The rearrangement uses TRBV20-1 and TRBJ1-5; D is perhaps TRBD1 (6 bases). Trimming took 5 bases from V and 9 from J, leaving 11 bases between them. Germline V gene data show CDR1 as DFQATT and CDR2 as SNEGSKA (reference sequence). The CDR3 is 11 residues long.

The J gene is TRBJ1-1, the V gene TRBV4-1; 7 bases are a match to TRBD1. Losses at the gene ends were 6 bases for V and 2 bases for J; bases not matched to a gene: 12. The CDR3 length is 16 residues. Looked up from germline, CDR1 is MGHRA and CDR2 is YSYEKL. CDR3 sequence reads: CASSQPTRDSNTEAFF. The CDR3 DNA reads TGCGCCAGCAGTCAGCCTACCCGGGACAGCAACACTGAAGCTTTCTTT.

The chain uses TRBV29-1 and TRBJ1-1; no definite D call. The V and J ends lost 0 bases and 1 base respectively, with 12 bases between them. In germline, CDR1 is SQVTM, CDR2 ANQGSEA. The CDR3 is 15 amino acids. CDR3 protein: CSVEDPGRKNTEAFF. CDR3 sequence (DNA): TGCAGCGTTGAAGACCCCGGACGGAAGAACACTGAAGCTTTCTTT. Together with reference TRBV29-1 and TRBJ1-1, the CDR3 gives the full variable domain: SAVISQKPSRDICQRGTSLTIQCQVDSQVTMMFWYRQQPGQSLTLIATANQGSEATYESGFVIDKFPISRPNLTFSTLTVSNMSPEDSSIYLCSVEDPGRKNTEAFFGQGTRLTVV.

The J gene is TRBJ2-5, the V gene TRBV28, with no clear D. The CDR3 is made up of 14 amino acids. V lost 2 bases and J lost 1, with 8 bases in between. Germline lookup yields CDR1 MDHEN and CDR2 SYDVKM. CDR3 coding DNA: TGTGCCAGCAGTTTACCGGGTACCCAAGAGACCCAGTACTTC. It specifies CASSLPGTQETQYF.

To note about this clone: This sample also contains other DNA sequences that code for the same CDR3. The rearrangement uses TRBV6-5 and TRBJ1-5; no clear D gene. V was clipped by 0 bases and J by 3 bases, with 6 bases between them. CDR1 MNHEY and CDR2 SVGAGI come from the germline V gene. There are 14 residues in the CDR3. CDR3 in amino acids: CASSYSGPNQPQHF. Written as DNA, the CDR3 is TGTGCCAGCAGTTACTCTGGGCCCAATCAGCCCCAGCATTTT.

The chain recombines TRBV2 with TRBJ1-6; a possible D gene is TRBD1 (5 bases). The V end was cut by 4 bases, the J end by 7 bases, with 11 bases between. The CDR3 is made up of 14 amino acids. CDR1 SNHLY and CDR2 FYNNEI come from the germline V gene. This CDR3 is CASSVLGTNSPLHF. CDR3 nucleotide sequence: TGTGCCAGCAGTGTGCTAGGGACCAATTCACCCCTCCACTTT.

There are a few counts of this clone. The chain joins TRBV7-9 to TRBJ2-5; D may be TRBD1 or TRBD2 (5 bases each). Trimming removed 1 base at V and 7 bases at J, with 16 bases between. The germline V gene encodes CDR1 SEHNR and CDR2 FQNEAQ (reference sequence). The CDR3 runs 15 residues. The CDR3 DNA follows: TGTGCCAGCAGCTTAGAACGGCAGGGTCGGGGGACCCAGTACTTC. Amino acids: CASSLERQGRGTQYF.

J is TRBJ1-1 and V is TRBV6-5; D uncertain. With 2 bases removed from V and 4 bases from J, the gap between germline ends came to 5 bases. This CDR3 is 12 amino acids long. The germline CDR1 and CDR2 sequences are MNHEY and SVGAGI. Here the CDR3 DNA reads TGTGCCAGCAGTTACCAGGCCACTGAAGCTTTCTTT. This gives the protein CASSYQATEAFF.

On this clone: A read error may produce the germline difference seen at one junction end. The chain joins TRBV2 to TRBJ2-2, with D possibly TRBD1 on 6 matching bases. Germline values: CDR1 SNHLY, CDR2 FYNNEI. The CDR3 is 15 amino acids. Here the CDR3 reads CASGEQVRDTGELVF. In DNA, the CDR3 is TGTGCCAGCGGCGAGCAGGTCAGGGACACCGGGGAGCTGGTTTTT. Complete variable domain (other parts from reference TRBV2 and TRBJ2-2): EPEVTQTPSHQVTQMGQEVILRCVPISNHLYFYWYRQILGQKVEFLVSFYNNEISEKSEIFDDQFSVERPDGSNFTLKIRSTKLEDSAMYFCASGEQVRDTGELVFGEGSRLTVL.

The CDR3 coding sequence is TGTGCCAGCAGGAGTTGGCTCCTCCCCGCCGGGGAGCTGTTTTTT. This translates into CASRSWLLPAGELFF. J is TRBJ2-2 and V is TRBV7-9; D gene uncertain. Per germline, CDR1 SEHNR and CDR2 FQNEAQ (reference sequence). This CDR3 has 15 amino acids. Deletions cut 6 bases from V and 6 bases from J, with 17 bases between.

The V gene is TRBV13, the J gene TRBJ1-1; no reliable D call. CDR3 size: 13 residues. Germline CDR1 reads PRHDT; CDR2 reads FYEKMQ (reference sequence). V lost 5 bases, J lost 0 bases, and 7 bases lay in between. The CDR3 coding sequence is TGTGCCAGCAGCGCAAGGATGAACACTGAAGCTTTCTTT. Translating gives CASSARMNTEAFF.

The chain uses TRBV20-1 and TRBJ1-5; D is unclear. The CDR3 totals 8 residues. Germline V gene lookup returns CDR1 DFQATT and CDR2 SNEGSKA (reference sequence). The CDR3 loop reads CGNQPQHF. Here the CDR3 DNA reads TGCGGAAATCAGCCCCAGCATTTT.

The chain employs TRBV10-1 and TRBJ1-3; weak D call: TRBD1 (6 bases). Germline CDR1 reads WNHNN; CDR2 reads SYGVQD (reference sequence). V was shortened by 8 bases and J by 3 bases, with 11 bases between the two germline ends. The CDR3 has 13 residues. CDR3: CASRGQGGNTIYF. CDR3 bases: TGCGCCAGCCGGGGACAAGGTGGAAACACCATATATTTT.

The rearrangement links TRBV9 to TRBJ2-5; 8 bases map to TRBD1. The CDR3 length is 15 residues. The germline gives CDR1 SGDLS, CDR2 YYNGEE. Trimming took 1 base from V and 5 from J; bases not matched to a gene: 7. CDR3 bases: TGTGCCAGCAGCGTACGCAGGGGGCTGCGGGAGACCCAGTACTTC. Protein sequence: CASSVRRGLRETQYF.

This chain links TRBV2 with TRBJ1-1, with D hard to call. This CDR3 has 15 residues. The germline V gene encodes CDR1 SNHLY and CDR2 FYNNEI. V lost 2 bases to trimming and J lost 0 bases, with 10 bases between them. CDR3 amino acids: CASSERYPLNTEAFF. The CDR3, as DNA: TGTGCCAGCAGTGAACGTTATCCGTTGAACACTGAAGCTTTCTTT.

V is TRBV6-6 and J is TRBJ1-1; D might be TRBD1 (6 bases). CDR1 MNHNY and CDR2 SVGAGI come from the germline V gene (reference sequence). V gave up 6 bases and J gave up 0 bases, with 20 bases separating them. The CDR3 is made up of 17 amino acids. CDR3 region: CASSRNYQDRMNTEAFF. CDR3 nucleotide sequence: TGTGCCAGCAGCCGAAACTACCAAGACAGGATGAACACTGAAGCTTTCTTT.